This T cell receptor beta chain was observed in a study of blood T cell repertoires in COVID-19. The wider study: Nucleic acid was either cDNA or gDNA, and it came from T cells, B-cell-depleted T cells, or PBMCs.

In germline, CDR1 is SGHTA, CDR2 FQGNSA. J was trimmed by 0 bases and V by 1 base; bases with no gene match: 11. The length of the CDR3 is 19 residues. Original processing methods: Estimates of nucleated cell counts were drawn from the amplification of reference gene primers. The data were produced by immunoSEQ multiplex PCR, yet TCRdb's version contains in-frame clones alone and is incomplete. D and trimming were read from the DNA, whereas the V and J calls and clone size are those reported in that table. The sample lists roughly 250,000 clones; roughly 90% were seen once. The V gene is TRBV7-2, the J gene TRBJ2-1, with 8 bases that match TRBD2. The specimen was peripheral blood. The source is a woman between 40 and 55 years old who had recovered from COVID-19. This CDR3 reads CASSLDSSWRGASYNEQFF. DNA of the CDR3: TGTGCCAGCAGCTTAGACTCCTCCTGGCGGGGGGCCTCCTACAATGAGCAGTTCTTC.